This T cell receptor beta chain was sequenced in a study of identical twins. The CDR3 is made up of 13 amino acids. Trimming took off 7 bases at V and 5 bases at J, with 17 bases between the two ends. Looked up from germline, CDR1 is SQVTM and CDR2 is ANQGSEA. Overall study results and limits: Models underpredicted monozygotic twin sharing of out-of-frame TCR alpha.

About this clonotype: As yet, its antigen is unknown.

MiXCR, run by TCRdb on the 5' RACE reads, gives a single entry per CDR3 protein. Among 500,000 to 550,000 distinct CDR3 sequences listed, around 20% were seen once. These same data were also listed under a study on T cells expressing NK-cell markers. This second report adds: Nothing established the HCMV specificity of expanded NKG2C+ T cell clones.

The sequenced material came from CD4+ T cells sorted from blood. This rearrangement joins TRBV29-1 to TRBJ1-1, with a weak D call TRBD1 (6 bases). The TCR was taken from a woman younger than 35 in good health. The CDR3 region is CSAQRGVATEAFF. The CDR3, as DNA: TGCAGCGCTCAAAGGGGGGTTGCGACTGAAGCTTTCTTT.